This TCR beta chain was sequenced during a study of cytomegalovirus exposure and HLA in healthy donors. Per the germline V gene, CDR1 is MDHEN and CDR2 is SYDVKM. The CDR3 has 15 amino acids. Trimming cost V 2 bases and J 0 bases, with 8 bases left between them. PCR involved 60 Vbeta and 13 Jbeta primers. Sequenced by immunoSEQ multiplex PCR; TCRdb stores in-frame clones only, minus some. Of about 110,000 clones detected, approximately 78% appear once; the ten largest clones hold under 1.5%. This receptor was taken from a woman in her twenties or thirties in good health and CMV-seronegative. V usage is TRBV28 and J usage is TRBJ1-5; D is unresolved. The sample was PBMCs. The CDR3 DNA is TGTGCCAGCAGTTTAACAGACCTTAGCAATCAGCCCCAGCATTTT. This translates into CASSLTDLSNQPQHF.